The 9 T cell receptor beta chains reported below all come from one sample, sequenced in a study of blood T cell repertoires in COVID-19. Profiled with immunoSEQ multiplex PCR; TCRdb holds only in-frame clones, not every one. Of 300,000 or so clones in the sample, 88% were seen once. Sample: peripheral blood. All receptors come from a woman aged 25 to 39 who had recovered from COVID-19.

The genes are TRBV3-1 (or the pseudogene TRBV3-2) and TRBJ2-7, with D possibly matching TRBD1 (6 bases). Germline lookup yields CDR1 LGHDT and CDR2 YNNKEL (reference sequence). The CDR3 has 16 residues. The V end was cut by 1 base, the J end by 0 bases, with 13 bases between. The CDR3 region is CASSQGVTGSSYEQYF. The CDR3 nucleotides read TGTGCCAGCAGCCAAGGGGTAACAGGGAGCTCCTACGAGCAGTACTTC.

The chain recombines TRBV4-2 with TRBJ1-2; the D gene is possibly TRBD1 (5 bases). CDR1 and CDR2 (germline): LGHNA, YNFKEQ. The CDR3 is 12 amino acids. The V gene lost 3 bases and the J gene lost 4 bases, with 6 bases spanning the gap. In nucleotides, the CDR3 is TGTGCCAGCAGCCAGACAGTCTATGGCTACACCTTC. Translating it yields CASSQTVYGYTF.

The DNA of the CDR3 is TGTGCCAGGGCGGCGACGGATGAGCAGTTCTTC. It codes for CARAATDEQFF. The chain couples TRBV5-3 to TRBJ2-1; D unclear. TRBV5-3 falls under the ORF class, with uncertain function. The V gene lost 8 bases and the J gene lost 8 bases, with 11 bases spanning the gap. The CDR3 runs 11 residues.

This chain links TRBV4-3 with TRBJ2-2, with 7 bases identical to TRBD2. V trimming: 5 bases; J trimming: 0 bases; junction bases outside the gene matches: 0. CDR3 length: 14 amino acids. Looked up from germline, CDR1 is LGHNA and CDR2 is YSLEER. CDR3 nucleotides: TGCGCCAGCAGCGCGGGGGCGAACACCGGGGAGCTGTTTTTT. As protein: CASSAGANTGELFF.

This sequence joins TRBV3-1 (or the pseudogene TRBV3-2) and TRBJ1-1; no clear D gene. Germline V gives CDR1 LGHDT, CDR2 YNNKEL (reference sequence). The CDR3 totals 14 residues. V dropped 3 bases and J dropped 3 bases, with 11 bases sitting between them. The CDR3 bases are TGTGCCAGCAGCCAGTCCGGACTGGACACTGAAGCTTTCTTT. It translates to CASSQSGLDTEAFF.

This chain links TRBV28 with TRBJ1-2; possible D gene TRBD1, 6 bases. The CDR3 has 14 residues. Trimming removed 7 bases from V and 6 bases from J, with 18 bases in between. The germline V gene encodes CDR1 MDHEN and CDR2 SYDVKM. CDR3 residues: CASTTQDRGDGYTF. The DNA for the CDR3 is TGTGCCAGCACTACCCAGGACAGAGGGGATGGCTACACCTTC.

This sequence joins TRBV7-3 and TRBJ2-3; 8 bases align to TRBD1. Germline-derived CDR1 and CDR2 are SGHTA and FQGTGA. V was pared by 2 bases and J by 4 bases, with 8 bases of the junction left unmatched. The CDR3 runs to 16 residues. The CDR3 is CASSLQGASSADTQYF. The CDR3 DNA follows: TGTGCCAGCAGCTTACAGGGGGCTAGCAGCGCAGATACGCAGTATTTT.

The chain recombines TRBV19 with TRBJ2-1; D gene unclear. Trimming removed 5 bases at V and 0 bases at J, with 5 bases between. Germline-derived CDR1 and CDR2 are LNHDA and SQIVND (reference sequence). The CDR3 runs to 13 residues. DNA for the CDR3: TGTGCCAGTAGTTTGAGCTCCTACAATGAGCAGTTCTTC. The encoded protein is CASSLSSYNEQFF.

The V call is TRBV29-1, the J call TRBJ2-3; tentative D call: TRBD2 (5 bases). V was pared by 6 bases and J by 4 bases, with 11 bases between. The CDR3 spans 12 residues. In germline, CDR1 is SQVTM, CDR2 ANQGSEA. The CDR3 DNA reads TGCAGCGTATATACCGGGGCAGATACGCAGTATTTT. Translation: CSVYTGADTQYF.